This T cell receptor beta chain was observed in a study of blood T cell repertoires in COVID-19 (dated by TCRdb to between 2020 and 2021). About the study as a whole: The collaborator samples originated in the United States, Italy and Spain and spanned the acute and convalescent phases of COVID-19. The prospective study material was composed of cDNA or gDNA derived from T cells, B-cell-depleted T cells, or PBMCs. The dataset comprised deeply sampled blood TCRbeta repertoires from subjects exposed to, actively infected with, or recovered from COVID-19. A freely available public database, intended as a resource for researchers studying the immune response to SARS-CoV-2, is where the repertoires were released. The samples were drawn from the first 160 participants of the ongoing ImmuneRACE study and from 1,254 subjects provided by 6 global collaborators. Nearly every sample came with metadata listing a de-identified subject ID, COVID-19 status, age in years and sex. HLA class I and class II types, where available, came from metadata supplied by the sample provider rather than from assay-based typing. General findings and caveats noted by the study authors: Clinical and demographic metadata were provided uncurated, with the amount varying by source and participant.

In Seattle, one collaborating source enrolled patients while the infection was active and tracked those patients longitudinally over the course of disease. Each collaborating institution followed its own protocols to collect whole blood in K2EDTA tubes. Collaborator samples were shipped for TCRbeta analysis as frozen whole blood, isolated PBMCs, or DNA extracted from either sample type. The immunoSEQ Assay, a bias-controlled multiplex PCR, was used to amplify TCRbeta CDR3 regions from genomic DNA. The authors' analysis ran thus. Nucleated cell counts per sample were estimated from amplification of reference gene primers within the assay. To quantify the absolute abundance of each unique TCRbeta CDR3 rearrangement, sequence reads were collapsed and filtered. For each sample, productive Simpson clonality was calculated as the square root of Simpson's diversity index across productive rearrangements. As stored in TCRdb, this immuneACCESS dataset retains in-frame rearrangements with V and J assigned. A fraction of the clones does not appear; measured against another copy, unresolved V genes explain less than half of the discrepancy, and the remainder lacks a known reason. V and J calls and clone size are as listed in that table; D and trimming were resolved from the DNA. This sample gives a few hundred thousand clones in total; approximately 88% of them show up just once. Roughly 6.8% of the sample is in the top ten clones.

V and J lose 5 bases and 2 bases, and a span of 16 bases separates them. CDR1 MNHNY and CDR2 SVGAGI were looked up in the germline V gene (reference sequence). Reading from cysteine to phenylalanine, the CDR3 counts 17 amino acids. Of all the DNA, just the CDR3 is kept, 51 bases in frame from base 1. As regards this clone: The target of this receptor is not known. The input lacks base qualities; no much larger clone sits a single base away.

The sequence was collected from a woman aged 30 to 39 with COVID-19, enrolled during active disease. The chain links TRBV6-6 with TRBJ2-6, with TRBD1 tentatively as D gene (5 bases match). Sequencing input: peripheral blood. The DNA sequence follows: TGTGCCAGCAGTCCAGGAGATAGGGGCCCTGGGGCCAACGTCCTGACTTTC. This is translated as CASSPGDRGPGANVLTF.